This entry lists 5 T cell receptor beta chains sequenced from one sample in a study of blood T cell repertoires in COVID-19. Profiled with immunoSEQ multiplex PCR; TCRdb holds only in-frame clones, not every one. The profile covers just over 25,000 clones, with 90% appearing a single time and less than 8.5% taken by the ten largest. Sequencing was done on a sample of peripheral blood. These receptors were taken from a human donor in a cohort sampled during active COVID-19.

The rearrangement joins TRBV27 to TRBJ2-1, with 7 positions matching TRBD2. V lost 6 bases, J lost 0 bases, and 8 bases stayed unmatched. This CDR3 spans 16 amino acids. Germline V CDR1 and CDR2: MNHEY, SMNVEV (reference sequence). CDR3 DNA sequence: TGTGCCAGCAGGTGGGGGTCGGGGGGCTCCTACAATGAGCAGTTCTTC. Amino acids: CASRWGSGGSYNEQFF.

J is TRBJ2-3 and V is TRBV11-2, with 9 positions matching TRBD1. Germline lookup yields CDR1 SGHAT and CDR2 FQNNGV. The ends lost 5 bases at V and 10 bases at J; junction bases unmatched: 10. CDR3 length: 14 amino acids. The CDR3 here is CASSVVVDRGAQYF. CDR3 coding DNA: TGTGCCAGCAGCGTGGTGGTGGACAGGGGAGCGCAGTATTTT.

This clone occurred once. The rearrangement joins TRBV6-2 or TRBV6-3 to TRBJ2-1; 10 bases are shared with TRBD2. CDR1 is MNHEY, CDR2 SVGEGT, per germline. The CDR3 length is 16 residues. J lost 4 bases, V lost 5 bases, and 8 bases had no gene match. The CDR3 region has the DNA TGTGCCAGCAGTACCAGACTAGCGGGCATGTACAATGAGCAGTTCTTC. Residues: CASSTRLAGMYNEQFF.

The rearrangement links TRBV18 to TRBJ2-7; 9 nucleotides agree with TRBD1. The CDR3 runs to 13 residues. After removal of 6 bases from V and 2 bases from J, the junction contained 2 bases not matched to a gene. Germline V CDR1 and CDR2: KGHSH, LQKENI. This chain's CDR3 is CASSRDRAYEQYF. The CDR3 coding sequence is TGTGCCAGCTCTAGGGACAGGGCCTACGAGCAGTACTTC. Variable domain in full (rest from reference TRBV18 and TRBJ2-7): NAGVMQNPRHLVRRRGQEARLRCSPMKGHSHVYWYRQLPEEGLKFMVYLQKENIIDESGMPKERFSAEFPKEGPSILRIQQVVRGDSAAYFCASSRDRAYEQYFGPGTRLTVT.

This clone came up once. This chain connects TRBV5-6 to TRBJ2-1; D may be TRBD1 (5 bases). Germline V lookup: CDR1 SGHDT, CDR2 YYEEEE. V shed 0 bases and J shed 0 bases, with 10 bases lying between them. CDR3 length: 16 amino acids. The CDR3 DNA sequence: TGTGCCAGCAGCTTGGCCCCCGACAGCTCCTACAATGAGCAGTTCTTC. Encoded protein: CASSLAPDSSYNEQFF. The full variable domain, with the rest looked up from reference TRBV5-6 and TRBJ2-1, is DAGVTQSPTHLIKTRGQQVTLRCSPKSGHDTVSWYQQALGQGPQFIFQYYEEEERQRGNFPDRFSGHQFPNYSSELNVNALLLGDSALYLCASSLAPDSSYNEQFFGPGTRLTVL.